This TCR beta chain was sequenced for a study of a mutant IDH1 vaccine in newly diagnosed glioma. Study as a whole: Vaccines began 4-6 weeks after radiotherapy alone, or with temozolomide cycles.

As for time point: week 47, end of study. Vaccine doses each comprised 300 ug of mutant IDH1 20-mer peptide, with topical imiquimod. Concerning this clone itself: Antigen unknown.

Assay: immunoSEQ multiplex PCR; the TCRdb copy retains only in-frame clones and omits some. Here the sample spans tens of thousands of clones, 80% to 95% being singletons. The sequence was obtained from a woman aged 40-49 years with glioma. This specimen consisted of PBMCs, obtained from a glioma patient whose treatment included an IDH1 peptide vaccine.

Here the CDR3 DNA reads TGTGCCAGTACCGCCGGACCCTCTGAAAAACTGTTTTTT. It translates to CASTAGPSEKLFF. The chain recombines TRBV19 with TRBJ1-4; D is unclear. The V end was cut by 7 bases, the J end by 7 bases, with 13 bases between. The CDR3 runs 13 residues. CDR1 LNHDA and CDR2 SQIVND come from the germline V gene (reference sequence). Combining the CDR3 with reference TRBV19 and TRBJ1-4 gives the whole variable domain DGGITQSPKYLFRKEGQNVTLSCEQNLNHDAMYWYRQDPGQGLRLIYYSQIVNDFQKGDIAEGYSVSREKKESFPLTVTSAQKNPTAFYLCASTAGPSEKLFFGSGTQLSVL.